The 31 T cell receptor beta chains given below trace back to one sample, sequenced in a study of vaccination and CD4 T cells after COVID-19. The Oncomine TCR Beta short-read assay sequenced DNA from cultured CD4+ T cells. Genomic DNA from cultured CD4+ T cells was extracted. Via MiXCR, TCRdb re-called the PCR reads, giving one row per CDR3 protein. The sample yields some 10,000 distinct CDR3 sequences, about 27% seen once. Indicated treatment: roughly 10-day PBMC culture with coronavirus spike peptide pools or control peptides (ViraFEST assay). Gathered ahead of the COVID-19 pandemic (2011-2018) were the CD4+ T cells of the unexposed donor. These TCRs' antigens remain unknown. The sample comprised CD4+ T cells from blood, cultured in vitro. The receptors originated from a human donor in good health.

The rearrangement joins TRBV5-8 to TRBJ2-3, with TRBD1 matching 9 bases. The trim removed 3 bases at V and 1 base at J, leaving 0 bases unmatched. The CDR3 is made up of 14 amino acids. From germline, CDR1 is SGHTS and CDR2 YDEGEE. The chain's CDR3 is CASSWDRGTDTQYF. The CDR3 DNA follows: TGTGCCAGCAGCTGGGACAGGGGCACAGATACGCAGTATTTT.

V is TRBV23-1 and J is TRBJ2-7; D gene ambiguous. TRBV23-1 is filed as an ORF, its function uncertain. Trimming pared 2 bases from V and 3 bases from J, leaving 11 bases between. The CDR3 runs 14 residues. The CDR3 protein is CASSQGSSDYEQYF. The CDR3 nucleotides are TGCGCCAGCAGTCAAGGCTCGTCTGACTACGAGCAGTACTTC.

V gene TRBV10-3 combines with J gene TRBJ2-1, with D possibly TRBD1 on 6 matching bases. CDR1 and CDR2 (germline): ENHRY, SYGVKD. The CDR3 has 14 amino acids. The V and J ends lost 1 base and 9 bases respectively, with 13 bases between them. The CDR3 loop reads CAISELAGVGEQFF. DNA of the CDR3: TGTGCCATCAGTGAGTTGGCAGGGGTTGGTGAGCAGTTCTTC.

The J gene is TRBJ2-7, the V gene TRBV11-1, with D uncertain. Trimming pared 5 bases from V and 3 bases from J, leaving 5 bases between. Germline loops: CDR1 SGHAT, CDR2 FQDESV (reference sequence). The CDR3 runs to 11 residues. The CDR3 sequence: CASSAYYEQYF. For the CDR3, the DNA is TGTGCCAGCAGCGCTTACTACGAGCAGTACTTC.

This clonotype was detected a few times. The chain has TRBV7-9 and TRBJ1-1; D remains ambiguous. This CDR3 is built from 12 residues. Germline V gene sequence: CDR1 SEHNR, CDR2 FQNEAQ (reference sequence). V lost 4 bases, J lost 8 bases, and 11 bases lay in between. The CDR3 protein is CASSSETAEAFF. In DNA form, the CDR3 reads TGTGCCAGCAGCTCGGAAACGGCGGAAGCTTTCTTT.

The V and J genes are TRBV7-9 and TRBJ2-7; D gene ambiguous. Germline V gene sequence: CDR1 SEHNR, CDR2 FQNEAQ (reference sequence). The CDR3 runs to 12 residues. The ends were cut back, 0 bases at V and 3 bases at J, with 3 bases in the middle. CDR3 bases: TGTGCCAGCAGCTTAGCTAACTACGAGCAGTACTTC. Translation gives CASSLANYEQYF.

This clonotype was recorded a few times. The V and J genes are TRBV20-1 and TRBJ1-6, with D maybe TRBD1 (5 bases). Trimming removed 1 base at V and 6 bases at J, with 22 bases between. The CDR3 length is 18 residues. Germline-derived CDR1 and CDR2 are DFQATT and SNEGSKA (reference sequence). CDR3: CSARAYDYRKGPNSPLHF. The CDR3 bases are TGCAGTGCTAGAGCCTACGACTACAGGAAGGGGCCTAATTCACCCCTCCACTTT.

The sample holds a few counts of this clonotype. This chain connects TRBV10-2 to TRBJ2-5; the match to TRBD1 covers 9 bases. The junction had 1 base not matched to a gene; V was cut back by 4 bases and J by 4 bases. Germline V gene data show CDR1 as WSHSY and CDR2 as SAAADI. The CDR3 contains 13 residues. In DNA, the CDR3 is TGCGCCAGCAGTGGACAGGGGGGAGAGACCCAGTACTTC. Protein sequence: CASSGQGGETQYF.

This clonotype has a handful of counts. V and J are TRBV24-1 and TRBJ2-1; weak D call: TRBD1 (5 bases). Between the trimmed V and J ends, which lost 5 bases and 2 bases, there was a span of 15 bases. The CDR3 has 16 amino acids. Per the germline V gene, CDR1 is KGHDR and CDR2 is SFDVKD. CDR3 region: CATSGAEAGTYNEQFF. The DNA for the CDR3 is TGTGCCACCAGTGGCGCCGAGGCAGGGACCTACAATGAGCAGTTCTTC.

This clonotype has a handful of counts. The chain carries TRBV6-5 and TRBJ1-2; 7 bases fit TRBD1. V was clipped by 2 bases and J by 5 bases; unmatched bases: 11. The CDR3 extends over 16 amino acids. Germline CDR1 MNHEY, CDR2 SVGAGI. CDR3 loop: CASSYKGQSRGYGYTF. The DNA for the CDR3 is TGTGCCAGCAGTTACAAGGGACAGTCCCGGGGGTATGGCTACACCTTC.

The chain employs TRBV29-1 and TRBJ1-2; maybe TRBD1 (6 bases). Trimming shortened V by 1 base and J by 5 bases, and 11 bases separated the two germline ends. In germline, CDR1 is SQVTM, CDR2 ANQGSEA. The length of the CDR3 is 13 residues. For the CDR3, the DNA is TGCAGCGTTGAAGTTCTGACAGGATATGGCTACACCTTC. Translating it yields CSVEVLTGYGYTF.

This clonotype showed up just a few times. The chain combines TRBV2 with TRBJ1-5; 11 positions match TRBD1. The CDR3 totals 14 residues. Per the germline V gene, CDR1 is SNHLY and CDR2 is FYNNEI. J was trimmed by 7 bases and V by 3 bases; bases with no gene match: 2. The CDR3 region is CASSEDRGRQPQHF. The CDR3 DNA reads TGTGCCAGCAGTGAGGACAGGGGGCGGCAGCCCCAGCATTTT.

The V and J genes are TRBV4-1 and TRBJ1-5; D is unresolved. Germline lookup yields CDR1 MGHRA and CDR2 YSYEKL. The CDR3 totals 16 residues. Deletions cut 4 bases from V and 4 bases from J, with 17 bases between. CDR3 sequence (DNA): TGCGCCAGCAGCCCGATCGGGCGGGGAGGGAATCAGCCCCAGCATTTT. It encodes CASSPIGRGGNQPQHF.

The chain uses TRBV11-2 and TRBJ1-1; D is unclear. With 1 base removed from V and 1 base from J, the gap between germline ends came to 7 bases. From germline, CDR1 is SGHAT and CDR2 FQNNGV. The CDR3 spans 14 residues. The CDR3 coding sequence is TGTGCCAGCAGCTTAGGGGGTAGGAACACTGAAGCTTTCTTT. It translates to CASSLGGRNTEAFF. The full variable domain, in which reference TRBV11-2 and TRBJ1-1 provide the parts outside the CDR3, is EAGVAQSPRYKIIEKRQSVAFWCNPISGHATLYWYQQILGQGPKLLIQFQNNGVVDDSQLPKDRFSAERLKGVDSTLKIQPAKLEDSAVYLCASSLGGRNTEAFFGQGTRLTVV.

The chain uses TRBV6-5 and TRBJ1-1, with TRBD1 as a possible D gene (5 bases). This CDR3 is built from 16 residues. V was cut by 2 bases and J by 0 bases, with 13 bases left in between. Germline lookup yields CDR1 MNHEY and CDR2 SVGAGI. CDR3 sequence reads: CASSYVWGQLNTEAFF. The DNA of the CDR3 is TGTGCCAGCAGTTACGTTTGGGGCCAGCTGAACACTGAAGCTTTCTTT.

The chain combines TRBV5-4 with TRBJ2-6, with 9 bases aligning to TRBD1. Germline loops: CDR1 SGHNT, CDR2 YYREEE (reference sequence). V dropped 0 bases and J dropped 0; count of bases not matched to a gene: 4. The CDR3 is 18 amino acids. The CDR3 DNA sequence: TGTGCCAGCAGCTTGGACTCGACAGGGGGCTCTGGGGCCAACGTCCTGACTTTC. Translated, it gives CASSLDSTGGSGANVLTF.

The chain recombines TRBV30 with TRBJ2-7; unclear D gene. The V gene's germline CDR1 is GTSNPN and CDR2 SVGIG (reference sequence). Trimming removed 3 bases at V and 6 bases at J, with 12 bases between. The CDR3 has 12 residues. CDR3 nucleotides: TGTGCCTGGAGCTTGACCTTGGGCGAGCAGTACTTC. As protein: CAWSLTLGEQYF.

V and J are TRBV2 and TRBJ2-3, with TRBD1 identical over 7 bases. The V gene end was trimmed by 8 bases and the J gene end by 2 bases; junction bases not matched to a gene: 7. The CDR3 extends over 14 amino acids. Germline loops: CDR1 SNHLY, CDR2 FYNNEI. The CDR3 is CASSRDSFTDTQYF. The CDR3, as DNA: TGTGCCAGCTCCCGGGACAGCTTCACAGATACGCAGTATTTT.

The chain joins TRBV29-1 to TRBJ2-1, with D possibly called TRBD1 or TRBD2 (6 bases each). Germline assignment: CDR1 SQVTM and CDR2 ANQGSEA. Trimming took off 7 bases at V and 15 bases at J, with 25 bases between the two ends. This CDR3 comprises 13 residues. The CDR3 sequence is CSGQLLRDWGLFF. The CDR3 DNA reads TGCAGCGGGCAGCTACTCCGGGACTGGGGGCTGTTCTTC.

The rearrangement joins TRBV7-9 to TRBJ2-5; D possibly uses TRBD1 or TRBD2 (6 bases each). CDR1 SEHNR and CDR2 FQNEAQ come from the germline V gene (reference sequence). Trimming took off 9 bases at V and 9 bases at J, with 20 bases between the two ends. The CDR3 contains 13 residues. The chain's CDR3 is CARHRDSRGSQYF. The CDR3, as DNA: TGTGCCAGGCATCGGGACTCCAGGGGATCCCAGTACTTC. The full variable domain, rest sourced from reference TRBV7-9 and TRBJ2-5, is DTGVSQNPRHKITKRGQNVTFRCDPISEHNRLYWYRQTLGQGPEFLTYFQNEAQLEKSRLLSDRFSAERPKGSFSTLEIQRTEQGDSAMYLCARHRDSRGSQYFGPGTRLLVL.

The CDR3 DNA reads as TGTGCCAGCAGCTTATTAGCGGGAGGAAGGCCGTGGAATGAGCAGTTCTTC. As protein: CASSLLAGGRPWNEQFF. The chain carries TRBV7-8 and TRBJ2-1; 10 bases line up with TRBD2. Trimming at V came to 2 bases and at J to 7 bases, leaving 11 bases not matched to a gene. The CDR3 extends over 17 amino acids. Looked up from germline, CDR1 is SGHVS and CDR2 is FQNEAQ.

The chain combines TRBV2 with TRBJ2-7; D is possibly TRBD1 (5 bases). The CDR3 sequence is 13 residues long. The germline CDR1 and CDR2 sequences are SNHLY and FYNNEI. Trimming stripped 8 bases from V and 6 bases from J, with 17 bases between. The CDR3 nucleotides read TGTGCCAGCTCCACGGACCAAAGGGGCGAGCAGTACTTC. This codes for CASSTDQRGEQYF.

The DNA of the CDR3 is TGTGCCAGCTCACTTGCCAGGGTTGGCAATCAGCCCCAGCATTTT. It specifies CASSLARVGNQPQHF. The chain couples TRBV18 to TRBJ1-5; a weak D match, TRBD1 (5 bases). Per germline, CDR1 KGHSH and CDR2 LQKENI. The CDR3 is 15 residues long. V shed 4 bases and J shed 2 bases, with 12 bases lying between them. Variable domain in full (rest from reference TRBV18 and TRBJ1-5): NAGVMQNPRHLVRRRGQEARLRCSPMKGHSHVYWYRQLPEEGLKFMVYLQKENIIDESGMPKERFSAEFPKEGPSILRIQQVVRGDSAAYFCASSLARVGNQPQHFGDGTRLSIL.

The chain has TRBV7-3 and TRBJ1-3, with D unresolved. CDR1 SGHTA and CDR2 FQGTGA come from the germline V gene. The V and J ends lost 4 bases and 7 bases respectively, with 8 bases between them. The CDR3 contains 12 residues. The CDR3 nucleotides are TGTGCCAGCAGCTATAACGCGAACACCATATATTTT. It yields the protein CASSYNANTIYF.

This clonotype was counted only a few times. The chain employs TRBV20-1 and TRBJ2-3; a possible D gene is TRBD2 (5 bases). The V and J ends lost 3 bases and 3 bases respectively, with 16 bases between them. The germline V gene encodes CDR1 DFQATT and CDR2 SNEGSKA (reference sequence). The CDR3 runs 15 residues. The CDR3 bases are TGCAGTGCTAGGGTCGAGGGCCAGGTGACAGATACGCAGTATTTT. Encoded protein: CSARVEGQVTDTQYF.

This clonotype has just a few counts. CDR3: CASSFGQTNYGYTF. The CDR3 DNA reads as TGTGCCAGCAGTTTTGGGCAAACGAACTATGGCTACACCTTC. The chain carries TRBV12-3 or TRBV12-4 and TRBJ1-2, with D unclear. The CDR3 is 14 residues long. With 3 bases removed from V and 2 bases from J, the gap between germline ends came to 10 bases.

This chain uses TRBV19 with TRBJ1-5; TRBD1 agrees at 10 bases. This CDR3 region has 15 residues. V lost 3 bases, J lost 7 bases, and 6 bases stayed unmatched. The germline gives CDR1 LNHDA, CDR2 SQIVND (reference sequence). CDR3 protein: CASSIGTGEGQPQHF. The CDR3 bases are TGTGCCAGTAGTATCGGGACAGGGGAAGGGCAGCCCCAGCATTTT.

V gene TRBV7-9 combines with J gene TRBJ1-2; 8 positions agree with TRBD1. CDR1 and CDR2 (germline): SEHNR, FQNEAQ (reference sequence). Trimming took 2 bases from V and 6 from J; bases not matched to a gene: 11. The CDR3 runs to 16 residues. The chain's CDR3 is CASSLSPDRDKDGYTF. The CDR3 nucleotides read TGTGCCAGCAGCTTATCCCCGGACAGGGATAAGGATGGCTACACCTTC.

This rearrangement joins TRBV12-3 or TRBV12-4 to TRBJ1-5, with 7 bases aligning to TRBD1. V lost 7 bases, J lost 6 bases, and 9 bases stayed unmatched. The CDR3 spans 14 residues. The CDR3 sequence: CASKRDRDAQPQHF. CDR3 DNA: TGTGCCAGCAAACGAGACAGGGATGCTCAGCCCCAGCATTTT.

The chain employs TRBV19 and TRBJ2-2, with a tentative D call TRBD1 (7 bases). The germline gives CDR1 LNHDA, CDR2 SQIVND (reference sequence). Deletions cut 8 bases from V and 1 base from J, with 14 bases between. The CDR3 totals 15 residues. The CDR3 region has the DNA TGTGCCAGTCGGCACAGGGGAGGGAACACCGGGGAGCTGTTTTTT. It yields the protein CASRHRGGNTGELFF.

The chain is built from TRBV28 and TRBJ1-2, with a weak D call TRBD1 (5 bases). Germline CDR1 reads MDHEN; CDR2 reads SYDVKM. Between the trimmed V and J ends, which lost 8 bases and 4 bases, there was a span of 14 bases. This CDR3 region has 13 residues. The CDR3 loop reads CASWSRQIYGYTF. CDR3 nucleotides: TGTGCCAGCTGGTCGAGACAGATCTATGGCTACACCTTC.